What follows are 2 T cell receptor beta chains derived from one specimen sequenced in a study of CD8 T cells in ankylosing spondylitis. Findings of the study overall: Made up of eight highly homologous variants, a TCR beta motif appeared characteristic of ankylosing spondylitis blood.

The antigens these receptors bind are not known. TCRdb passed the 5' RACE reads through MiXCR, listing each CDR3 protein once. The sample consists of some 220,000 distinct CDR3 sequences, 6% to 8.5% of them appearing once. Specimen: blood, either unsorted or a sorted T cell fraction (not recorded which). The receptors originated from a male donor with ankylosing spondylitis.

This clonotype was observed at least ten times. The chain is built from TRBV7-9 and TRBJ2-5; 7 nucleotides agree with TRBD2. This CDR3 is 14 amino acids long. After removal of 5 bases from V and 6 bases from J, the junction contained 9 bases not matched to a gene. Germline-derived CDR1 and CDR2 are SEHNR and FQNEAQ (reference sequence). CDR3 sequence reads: CASSPLRGRKTQYF. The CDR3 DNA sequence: TGTGCCAGCAGCCCCTTGCGGGGGAGGAAGACCCAGTACTTC.

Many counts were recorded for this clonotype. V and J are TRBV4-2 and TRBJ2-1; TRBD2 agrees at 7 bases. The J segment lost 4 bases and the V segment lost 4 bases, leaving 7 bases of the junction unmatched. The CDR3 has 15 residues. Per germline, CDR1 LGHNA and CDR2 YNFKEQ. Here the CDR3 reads CASSPTRTSYNEQFF. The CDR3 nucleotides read TGTGCCAGCAGCCCCACCCGGACTAGTTACAATGAGCAGTTCTTC.